Listed here are 11 T cell receptor beta chains from one sample, sequenced in a study of CD8 T cells in ankylosing spondylitis. TCRdb itself ran the 5' RACE reads through MiXCR, one entry per CDR3 protein. The sample comprises some 150,000 distinct CDR3 sequences, under 45% of which are singletons, and over 12% rests with the top ten. Input material: synovial fluid, either unsorted or a sorted T cell fraction (not recorded which). Source of these receptors: a male donor with ankylosing spondylitis.

The chain employs TRBV9 and TRBJ1-2; D is possibly TRBD1 (5 bases). The CDR3 sequence is 15 residues long. Trimming left V 0 bases short and J 8 bases short, with 17 bases between. Germline loops: CDR1 SGDLS, CDR2 YYNGEE. The CDR3 loop is CASSVAPGGAKGYTF. CDR3 coding DNA: TGTGCCAGCAGCGTAGCCCCGGGAGGGGCGAAGGGCTACACCTTC.

The V and J genes are TRBV4-1 and TRBJ1-1; D ambiguous. This CDR3 has 12 amino acids. Trimming took off 4 bases at V and 11 bases at J, with 14 bases between the two ends. Germline assignment: CDR1 MGHRA and CDR2 YSYEKL. The CDR3 DNA reads as TGCGCCAGCAGCCCTGGCGGCGGGGAGGCTTTCTTT. Protein sequence: CASSPGGGEAFF.

This clonotype has at least ten counts. J is TRBJ2-2 and V is TRBV4-3; TRBD2 aligns across 8 bases. The CDR3 runs to 16 residues. The ends lost 4 bases at V and 4 bases at J; junction bases unmatched: 8. Looked up from germline, CDR1 is LGHNA and CDR2 is YSLEER. CDR3 sequence: CASSLSGSDSTGELFF. In nucleotides, the CDR3 is TGCGCCAGCAGCCTCAGCGGGAGCGATAGCACCGGGGAGCTGTTTTTT.

The chain recombines TRBV6-4 with TRBJ2-3; 8 bases are shared with TRBD2. The length of the CDR3 is 15 residues. CDR1 and CDR2 from the germline V gene are MRHNA and SNTAGT. V shed 2 bases, J shed 4 bases, and the junction held 5 bases outside the gene matches. As DNA, the CDR3 is TGTGCCAGCAGTGACGCGGCGGGAGGCTCAGATACGCAGTATTTT. The encoded protein is CASSDAAGGSDTQYF.

The genes are TRBV11-2 and TRBJ1-1; D perhaps matches TRBD1 (6 bases). Trimming left V 1 base short and J 4 bases short, with 16 bases between. CDR3 length: 16 amino acids. Germline lookup yields CDR1 SGHAT and CDR2 FQNNGV. The CDR3 sequence: CASSLGFGGRGTEAFF. The CDR3 DNA is TGTGCCAGCAGCTTAGGGTTCGGGGGGCGCGGCACTGAAGCTTTCTTT. Variable domain in full (rest from reference TRBV11-2 and TRBJ1-1): EAGVAQSPRYKIIEKRQSVAFWCNPISGHATLYWYQQILGQGPKLLIQFQNNGVVDDSQLPKDRFSAERLKGVDSTLKIQPAKLEDSAVYLCASSLGFGGRGTEAFFGQGTRLTVV.

This clonotype is labeled medium-sized (0.01 to 0.1%). The chain combines TRBV12-3 or TRBV12-4 with TRBJ2-7; D gene ambiguous. The CDR3 is made up of 12 amino acids. V was trimmed by 5 bases and J by 7 bases, leaving 12 bases between them. The CDR3 nucleotides are TGTGCCAGCAGTCCAGCCACCGGGGAGCAGTACTTC. This codes for CASSPATGEQYF.

This clonotype was found a few times. The chain couples TRBV10-2 to TRBJ1-2; the D is unclear. The V end lost 0 bases, the J end lost 8 bases, and 25 bases lay between the germline ends. The CDR3 loop spans 18 amino acids. CDR1 is WSHSY, CDR2 SAAADI, per germline. Here the CDR3 reads CASSESFMDPPPVYGYTF. The DNA for the CDR3 is TGCGCCAGCAGTGAGTCGTTCATGGACCCCCCTCCGGTCTACGGCTACACCTTC.

The V and J genes are TRBV4-3 and TRBJ2-7; TRBD1 is a possible D gene (6 bases). Trimming took 0 bases from V and 5 from J, leaving 17 bases between them. From germline, CDR1 is LGHNA and CDR2 YSLEER. The CDR3 is 16 amino acids. CDR3 protein: CASSQEYRERLNEQYF. The DNA of the CDR3 is TGCGCCAGCAGCCAAGAATACAGGGAGAGACTGAACGAGCAGTACTTC.

There are a few counts of this clonotype. This CDR3 is CASSAPGAAGTQYF. Here the CDR3 DNA reads TGTGCCAGCAGTGCCCCAGGGGCAGCAGGGACCCAGTACTTC. The rearrangement links TRBV6-1 to TRBJ2-5; the D gene is possibly TRBD1 (6 bases). Trimming shortened V by 4 bases and J by 7 bases, and 16 bases separated the two germline ends. Germline lookup yields CDR1 MNHNS and CDR2 SASEGT. This CDR3 comprises 14 residues.

V gene TRBV28 combines with J gene TRBJ2-7; 10 nucleotides align to TRBD1. This CDR3 has 16 amino acids. Germline loops: CDR1 MDHEN, CDR2 SYDVKM. Germline trimming cut 2 bases from V and 3 bases from J; bases unmatched to any gene: 7. The CDR3 loop is CASSLQWDRGYYEQYF. The CDR3, as DNA: TGTGCCAGCAGTTTACAGTGGGACAGGGGCTACTACGAGCAGTACTTC.

CDR3 nucleotide sequence: TGCAGTGCTAGGCGGCGACTCAGCTCCTACAATGAGCAGTTCTTC. It translates to CSARRRLSSYNEQFF. The rearrangement joins TRBV20-1 to TRBJ2-1; D is ambiguous. The CDR3 is 15 amino acids. In germline, CDR1 is DFQATT, CDR2 SNEGSKA (reference sequence). Trimming left V 3 bases short and J 0 bases short, with 12 bases between.